This entry concerns a single T cell receptor (beta chain). Repertoires were generated with immunoSEQ multiplex PCR, while TCRdb's copy carries only in-frame clones and drops some. The sample consists of about 120,000 clones, under 95% of them appearing once. This sample is part of a study of T cell changes during pregnancy in multiple sclerosis. V was pared by 5 bases and J by 6 bases, with 16 bases between. Germline V gene data show CDR1 as LNHNV and CDR2 as YYDKDF (reference sequence). The CDR3 contains 15 residues. V usage is TRBV15 and J usage is TRBJ2-2, with D possibly TRBD2 on 7 matching bases. The sequence derives from a female donor with multiple sclerosis, enrolled in a pregnancy study. Source: peripheral blood, taken before pregnancy. This CDR3 is CATSGGGGLPGELFF. DNA for the CDR3: TGTGCCACCAGCGGAGGGGGAGGGCTCCCCGGGGAGCTGTTTTTT.